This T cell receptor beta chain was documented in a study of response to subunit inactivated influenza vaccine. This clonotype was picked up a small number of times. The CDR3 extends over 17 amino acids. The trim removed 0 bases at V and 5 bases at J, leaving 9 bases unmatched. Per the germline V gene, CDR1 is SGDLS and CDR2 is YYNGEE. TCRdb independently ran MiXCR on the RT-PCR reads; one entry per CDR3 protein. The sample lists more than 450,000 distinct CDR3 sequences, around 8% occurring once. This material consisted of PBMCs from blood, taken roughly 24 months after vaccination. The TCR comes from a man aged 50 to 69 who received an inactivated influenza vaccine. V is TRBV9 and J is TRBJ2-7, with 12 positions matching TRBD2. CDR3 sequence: CASSVDETSGRFHEQYF. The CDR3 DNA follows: TGTGCCAGCAGCGTAGACGAAACTAGCGGGAGGTTCCACGAGCAGTACTTC.